This TCR beta chain is from a study of T cell responses to AZD1222 COVID-19 vaccine. Here immunoSEQ multiplex PCR was the method, and the copy in TCRdb shows in-frame clones only, minus some. This sample has roughly 140,000 clones, with roughly nine tenths found just once. Findings and caveats of the study: The study found vaccine-associated CD4 TCRs spanning spike, dominant at 160-218 and 743-854. Spike-specific TCR repertoires showed rising breadth and depth after two AZD1222 doses. Samples come after the peak T cell response, not at day 14.

Note on this clone: Its antigen is not identified.

Germline-derived CDR1 and CDR2 are LNHDA and SQIVND (reference sequence). This CDR3 is built from 15 residues. V shed 6 bases and J 4 bases; nucleotides not matched to a gene: 10. The sequences come from peripheral blood, collected after recovery from COVID-19. The receptor's source is an adult who had recovered from COVID-19. This chain joins TRBV19 and TRBJ2-5; 8 positions agree with TRBD2. The CDR3 DNA sequence: TGTGCCAGTAGCCATAGGCGGGGGGCAGGAGAGACCCAGTACTTC. Amino acid sequence: CASSHRRGAGETQYF.